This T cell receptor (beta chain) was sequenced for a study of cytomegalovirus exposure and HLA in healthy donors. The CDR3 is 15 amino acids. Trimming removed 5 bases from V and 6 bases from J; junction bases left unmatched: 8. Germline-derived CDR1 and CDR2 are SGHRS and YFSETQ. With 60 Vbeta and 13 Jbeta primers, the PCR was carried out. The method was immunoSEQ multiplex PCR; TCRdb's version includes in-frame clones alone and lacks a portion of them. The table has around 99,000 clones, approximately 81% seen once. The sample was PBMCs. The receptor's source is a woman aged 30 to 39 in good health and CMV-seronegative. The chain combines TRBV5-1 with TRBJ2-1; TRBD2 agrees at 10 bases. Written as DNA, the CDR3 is TGCGCCAGCAGTTATTTAGCGGGGGGCACCAATGAGCAGTTCTTC. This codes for CASSYLAGGTNEQFF.